This T cell receptor (beta chain) was obtained from a study of cytomegalovirus exposure and HLA in healthy donors. CDR3 length: 18 amino acids. Trimming cost V 2 bases and J 2 bases; bases outside gene matches: 9. The germline V gene has CDR1 MGHRA and CDR2 YSYEKL. PCR primers comprised 60 Vbeta and 13 Jbeta primers. TCRdb's table, derived via immunoSEQ multiplex PCR, lists solely in-frame clones and lacks some. The table includes around 150,000 clones, roughly 85% detected once. This clone was counted a few times. The sequencing input was PBMCs. The source of this sequence is a man in his late teens or twenties in good health and CMV-seropositive. The chain employs TRBV4-1 and TRBJ2-2; TRBD1 matches 9 bases. Written as DNA, the CDR3 is TGCGCCAGCAGCCAAACGGCGGACAGGGGATCTAACACCGGGGAGCTGTTTTTT. It codes for CASSQTADRGSNTGELFF.